This T cell receptor beta chain stems from a study of T cell responses to AZD1222 COVID-19 vaccine. Overall study context: Recipients boosted at about 4 weeks or about 12 weeks are pooled. General study points: Of spike-specific TCRs, nearly half reportedly target regions left unmutated in variants. CD4 TCRs covered the whole spike, strongest at regions 160-218 and 743-854.

The data were produced by immunoSEQ multiplex PCR, yet TCRdb's version contains in-frame clones alone and is incomplete. The sample has 150,000 to 200,000 clones, more than 80% seen once. Germline V gene sequence: CDR1 ENHRY, CDR2 SYGVKD. The length of the CDR3 is 11 residues. V lost 0 bases to trimming and J lost 4 bases, with 0 bases between them. Comments on this clone: Its antigen is undetermined. Other DNA sequences of this sample code for an identical CDR3.

Specimen: peripheral blood, collected on day 0 of AZD1222 vaccination. The origin of this receptor is an adult in good health. The chain uses TRBV10-3 and TRBJ1-2; D remains ambiguous. Here the CDR3 reads CAISESYGYTF. In DNA form, the CDR3 reads TGTGCCATCAGTGAGTCCTATGGCTACACCTTC.